Listed below are T cell receptor beta chains from one sample, sequenced in a study of identifying expanded T cells in peripheral blood. Profiling relied on immunoSEQ multiplex PCR, and the TCRdb table lists in-frame clones only, not all of them. This sample has about 85,000 clones, with 89% found just once. The sequenced sample was blood. The receptor source for this set is a person aged 18 to 75 in good health. Each CDR3 is given with its conserved first and last residue.

j_call v_call cdr3_aa
TRBJ2-5 TRBV5-4 CASSLELAEETQYF
TRBJ1-6 TRBV6-1 CASRRGGYYNSPLHF
TRBJ2-3 TRBV4-2 CASSQGIRDAQYF
TRBJ2-1 TRBV5-4 CASSSLGTFGEQFF
TRBJ2-3 TRBV4-2 CASSQTRGSDTDTQYF
TRBJ2-1 TRBV5-8 CASSLSSGTYNEQFF
TRBJ1-1 TRBV29-1 CSAENRVAFF
TRBJ2-3 TRBV12-5 CASGLVPIHSTDTQYF
TRBJ1-3 TRBV19 CASSPGQPGNTIYF
. TRBV2 CASRGTRLGGKYEQYF
TRBJ2-3 TRBV4-3 CASSQRPTGASTDTQYF
TRBJ2-5 TRBV9 CASSVDPAGVQETQYF
TRBJ2-2 TRBV28 CASKRTGDTGELFF
TRBJ1-2 TRBV5-6 CASSSGTGDYGYTF
TRBJ2-7 TRBV25-1 CASSGMGHQSYEQYF
TRBJ2-7 TRBV29-1 CSVFGTDSYEQYF
TRBJ1-2 TRBV5-4 CASSLLSSDGGYTF
TRBJ1-4 TRBV4-2 CASSQVERDTEKLFF
TRBJ1-4 TRBV6-6 CASSYRGQTNEKLFF
TRBJ2-3 TRBV5-1 CASSLARRASTDTQYF
TRBJ2-1 TRBV27 CASSSTGGDEQFF
TRBJ1-1 TRBV12-5 CASETGNGEAFF
TRBJ2-3 TRBV25-1 CASSDPASGGHTQYF
TRBJ1-1 TRBV18 CASSLGTADEAFF
TRBJ2-7 TRBV4-2 CASSLGLSSYEQYF
TRBJ2-7 TRBV19 CASSITGYGYEQYF
TRBJ1-5 TRBV2 CASSADRGDQPQHF
TRBJ1-2 TRBV6-5 CASSPGSNYGYTF
TRBJ1-2 TRBV19 CASSTPRDLYGYTF
TRBJ2-7 TRBV11-2 CASSSQGAGEQYF
TRBJ2-1 TRBV10-1 CASSEMGVSYNEQFF
TRBJ1-2 TRBV9 CASSVATGDVANYGYTF
TRBJ1-1 TRBV10-3 CAITGDRGGTEAFF
TRBJ1-5 TRBV28 CASSLTLKQRYNQPQHF
TRBJ1-3 TRBV25-1 CASSDSGQGSGNTIYF
TRBJ1-2 TRBV4-3 CASSLTSATGWNGYTF
TRBJ1-6 TRBV6-1 CASNVGQTSPLHF
TRBJ1-1 TRBV10-2 CASSGAGGRNTEAFF
TRBJ2-5 TRBV28 CASSLPGGTLQTQYF
TRBJ2-3 TRBV6-6 CASSLGLVGDTQYF
TRBJ1-1 TRBV10-3 CAIRGDRGLNTEAFF
TRBJ1-2 TRBV6-5 CASSTKGRPLYGYTF
TRBJ2-7 TRBV4-2 CASSPTGGRSSYEQYF
TRBJ2-7 TRBV2 CASSLQGTYEQYF
TRBJ2-2 TRBV7-8 CASSPLPGYTGELFF
TRBJ1-1 TRBV19 CASTMRHPNTEAFF
TRBJ1-2 TRBV30 CASGTGGGYTF
TRBJ1-6 TRBV19 CASSIRQIRDRGAPLHF
TRBJ2-7 TRBV6-1 CASSERKSGLFYEQYF
TRBJ2-3 TRBV7-9 CASTPDTDTQYF
TRBJ2-5 TRBV5-1 CASSRTGGITSGVLKETQYF
TRBJ1-1 TRBV7-2 CASSSNTEAFF
TRBJ1-3 TRBV7-2 CASSLLGTVPGNTIYF
TRBJ1-6 TRBV19 CASKEDSDNSPLHF
TRBJ2-4 TRBV7-2 CASSYKGLNIQYF
TRBJ2-7 TRBV27 CASSFNGISYEQYF